This T cell receptor beta chain appears in the sequencing data of a study of shared clonotypes between healthy human individuals. The protocol was immunoSEQ multiplex PCR, while the TCRdb copy is restricted to in-frame clones and leaves out a portion. The sample yields hundreds of thousands of clones, 90% to 95% seen once. Cells designated naive CD8 were CD45RO-negative and were positively selected for CCR7, with terminally differentiated effector memory CD45RA+ cells excluded. CDR3 size: 15 residues. The clonotype comes from a woman in her twenties or thirties in good health. This sequence joins TRBV7-5 and TRBJ2-1; the table's D call, TRBD2, was not checked against the DNA. TRBV7-5 is labeled a pseudogene. Material: naive CD8+ T cells sorted from blood. The CDR3 nucleotides read TGTGTCAGAAGCTTACGGGCTAGCGGATCCAATGAGCAGTTCTTC. It is translated as CVRSLRASGSNEQFF.